A selection of T cell receptor beta chains follows, all from one sample in a study of blood T cells in healthy people across ages. MiXCR was run by TCRdb on the 5' RACE reads, yielding one entry per CDR3 protein. The sample has about 1.8 million distinct CDR3 sequences; around half are singletons. The sequenced sample was blood. Receptors were obtained from a woman aged 35 to 49 in good health. CDR3s leave out the opening cysteine and the closing phenylalanine or tryptophan.

TRBV5-4	TRBJ2-4	ASSLGLRTGGLAKNIQY
TRBV24-1	TRBJ1-2	ATANGRGYT
TRBV7-9	TRBJ1-4	ASSIGGGNEKLF
TRBV7-2	TRBJ2-3	ASSLAPWPTQY
TRBV7-2	TRBJ2-3	ASSLMRGDTQY
TRBV6-2/TRBV6-3	TRBJ2-1	ASSYGKRTINNEQF
TRBV20-1	TRBJ2-3	SARGGGITDTQY
TRBV24-1	TRBJ2-3	ATSVRDTLTDTQY
TRBV4-1	TRBJ1-6	ASSQGNRNSPLH
TRBV7-2	TRBJ2-3	ASSPNRLSTDTQY
TRBV4-3	TRBJ2-1	ASSQNLVGGNGDEQF
TRBV6-5	TRBJ2-1	ASRRAGTGNNEQF
TRBV20-1	TRBJ2-2	SASLNPNTGELF
TRBV20-1	TRBJ2-3	SARQRGGPSTDTQY
TRBV4-3	TRBJ1-6	ASSRDATGENSPLH
TRBV20-1	TRBJ2-5	SAREGPGRKTQY
TRBV20-1	-	SASWQGGEQY
TRBV5-1	TRBJ2-3	ASSFGKPGTDTQY
TRBV2	TRBJ2-4	ANSLTGSGIQY
TRBV4-1	TRBJ2-3	ASSQGERVKWTDTQY